Below are 28 T cell receptor beta chains sequenced from a single sample in a study of T-cell reconstitution after alpha-beta-depleted transplantation in children. Preparation of the TCRbeta library was carried out with unique molecular identifiers. TCRdb processed the PCR reads anew with MiXCR; each CDR3 protein has one entry. Altogether 300,000 or so distinct CDR3 sequences are present, approximately 9.6% being singletons, with the ten largest covering 9.5% to 13%. This specimen consisted of PBMCs from the stem cell graft donor, obtained from the stem cell graft. The receptors shown here come from a human donor who donated a stem cell graft to a child with SCID.

This clonotype came up many times. V is TRBV4-1 and J is TRBJ1-5; D remains ambiguous. The CDR3 is 14 amino acids. CDR1 and CDR2 (germline): MGHRA, YSYEKL. V was trimmed by 3 bases and J by 1 base, leaving 7 bases between them. The CDR3 reads CASSQERSNQPQHF. CDR3 nucleotide sequence: TGCGCCAGCAGCCAGGAGCGAAGCAATCAGCCCCAGCATTTT.

This clonotype has just a few counts. V and J are TRBV6-1 and TRBJ2-2; 9 nucleotides agree with TRBD1. The junction had 9 bases not matched to a gene; V was cut back by 6 bases and J by 4 bases. The CDR3 has 16 amino acids. Germline V lookup: CDR1 MNHNS, CDR2 SASEGT. The CDR3, as DNA: TGTGCCAGCAGATTCCGAGGACAGGGGATCACCGGGGAGCTGTTTTTT. Protein sequence: CASRFRGQGITGELFF.

Concerning this clonotype: An end of the junction does not agree with germline; a read error may underlie this. This chain links TRBV11-2 with TRBJ2-3, with a weak D call TRBD2 (7 bases). CDR3 length: 17 residues. Germline loops: CDR1 SGHAT, CDR2 FQNNGV. In DNA, the CDR3 is TGTTCCAGCAGCTTACCCACGCGAGGGGGGGCTTTGGATACGCAGTATTTT. It specifies CSSSLPTRGGALDTQYF.

The table lists this clonotype with many counts. This chain connects TRBV7-9 to TRBJ1-1; no firm D call. Germline-derived CDR1 and CDR2 are SEHNR and FQNEAQ (reference sequence). The V end was cut by 2 bases, the J end by 7 bases, with 11 bases between. The length of the CDR3 is 13 residues. CDR3 coding DNA: TGTGCCAGCAGCTTACCGGCAGTTCTTGAAGCTTTCTTT. Residues: CASSLPAVLEAFF.

The chain combines TRBV10-3 with TRBJ1-5, with unresolved D. Germline V gene data show CDR1 as ENHRY and CDR2 as SYGVKD. CDR3 size: 12 residues. The V gene lost 2 bases and the J gene lost 7 bases, with 6 bases spanning the gap. The CDR3 nucleotides are TGTGCCATCAGTGAGGGAGTCCAGCCCCAGCATTTT. Translating it yields CAISEGVQPQHF.

This clonotype has more than one count but fewer than ten. The rearrangement links TRBV19 to TRBJ1-1, with D possibly being TRBD1 (6 bases). The CDR3 has 14 amino acids. Per germline, CDR1 LNHDA and CDR2 SQIVND (reference sequence). Deletions cut 5 bases from V and 3 bases from J, with 13 bases between. The CDR3 sequence is CASSLQGGDTEAFF. CDR3 nucleotide sequence: TGTGCCAGTAGTTTACAGGGAGGTGACACTGAAGCTTTCTTT.

This clonotype has more than one count but fewer than ten. CDR3 nucleotides: TGCGCCAGCAGCTTGGAAGGACAGGGTTCGGGCACAGATACGCAGTATTTT. Protein product: CASSLEGQGSGTDTQYF. V usage is TRBV5-1 and J usage is TRBJ2-3, with 8 bases fitting TRBD1. The V segment lost 0 bases and the J segment 1 base; nucleotides outside the gene matches: 7. Germline lookup yields CDR1 SGHRS and CDR2 YFSETQ. The CDR3 is 17 residues long. The full variable domain, with the rest looked up from reference TRBV5-1 and TRBJ2-3, is KAGVTQTPRYLIKTRGQQVTLSCSPISGHRSVSWYQQTPGQGLQFLFEYFSETQRNKGNFPGRFSGRQFSNSRSEMNVSTLELGDSALYLCASSLEGQGSGTDTQYFGPGTRLTVL.

Ten or more counts support this clonotype. The V gene is TRBV5-5, the J gene TRBJ2-1; 7 bases are a match to TRBD2. The CDR3 is made up of 16 amino acids. The junction had 5 bases not matched to a gene; V was cut back by 0 bases and J by 2 bases. CDR1 is SGHKS, CDR2 YYEKEE, per germline (reference sequence). CDR3: CASSLGGGGPYNEQFF. The CDR3 DNA is TGTGCCAGCAGCTTGGGCGGGGGTGGCCCCTACAATGAGCAGTTCTTC.

This clonotype appeared a few times. The chain recombines TRBV5-1 with TRBJ2-3; D may match TRBD1 or TRBD2 (5 bases each). V lost 1 base, J lost 2 bases, and 14 bases lay in between. CDR1 and CDR2 (germline): SGHRS, YFSETQ. The length of the CDR3 is 16 residues. The CDR3 reads CASSLNEGPNTDTQYF. Here the CDR3 DNA reads TGCGCCAGCAGCTTGAACGAGGGGCCCAACACAGATACGCAGTATTTT. The complete variable domain, with remaining parts taken from reference TRBV5-1 and TRBJ2-3, reads KAGVTQTPRYLIKTRGQQVTLSCSPISGHRSVSWYQQTPGQGLQFLFEYFSETQRNKGNFPGRFSGRQFSNSRSEMNVSTLELGDSALYLCASSLNEGPNTDTQYFGPGTRLTVL.

In its sample, this clonotype was seen a few times. The chain couples TRBV7-8 to TRBJ2-4; 7 bases align to TRBD1. Looked up from germline, CDR1 is SGHVS and CDR2 is FQNEAQ. V trimming: 5 bases; J trimming: 7 bases; junction bases outside the gene matches: 11. The CDR3 loop spans 15 amino acids. CDR3 nucleotide sequence: TGTGCCAGCAGCCCGTTTGGGGACAGAGGGAACATTCAGTACTTC. Amino acid sequence: CASSPFGDRGNIQYF.

Ten or more counts support this clonotype. DNA for the CDR3: TGTGCTAGCCCGAGACAGGGTAACACAGATACGCAGTATTTT. Its protein is CASPRQGNTDTQYF. The J gene is TRBJ2-3, the V gene TRBV7-7; the match to TRBD1 covers 7 bases. In germline, CDR1 is SSHAT, CDR2 FNYEAQ (reference sequence). CDR3 length: 14 residues.

The sample holds many counts of this clonotype. The J gene is TRBJ2-1, the V gene TRBV5-1; 10 bases match TRBD1. Germline lookup yields CDR1 SGHRS and CDR2 YFSETQ. V was clipped by 7 bases and J by 8 bases; unmatched bases: 9. The CDR3 runs to 14 residues. This CDR3 reads CASVGQGIIDEQFF. CDR3 coding DNA: TGCGCCAGCGTGGGACAGGGGATTATCGATGAGCAGTTCTTC. The variable domain in full, completed from reference TRBV5-1 and TRBJ2-1, reads KAGVTQTPRYLIKTRGQQVTLSCSPISGHRSVSWYQQTPGQGLQFLFEYFSETQRNKGNFPGRFSGRQFSNSRSEMNVSTLELGDSALYLCASVGQGIIDEQFFGPGTRLTVL.

The chain uses TRBV3-1 and TRBJ2-7; D unclear. Germline-derived CDR1 and CDR2 are LGHDT and YNNKEL (reference sequence). V gave up 0 bases and J gave up 3 bases, with 12 bases separating them. The CDR3 is made up of 15 amino acids. The chain's CDR3 is CASSQEGGRNYEQYF. CDR3 coding DNA: TGTGCCAGCAGCCAAGAAGGTGGGCGGAACTACGAGCAGTACTTC.

A few counts support this clonotype. The chain recombines TRBV20-1 with TRBJ2-2; possible D gene TRBD2, 6 bases. From germline, CDR1 is DFQATT and CDR2 SNEGSKA (reference sequence). Trimming shortened V by 5 bases and J by 1 base, and 8 bases separated the two germline ends. This CDR3 has 13 amino acids. For the CDR3, the DNA is TGCAGTGCTCCGGGGGTGAACACCGGGGAGCTGTTTTTT. Translating gives CSAPGVNTGELFF.

This clonotype was observed a handful of times. The J gene is TRBJ2-5, the V gene TRBV14, with 9 bases identical to TRBD2. This CDR3 has 16 amino acids. Germline CDR1 and CDR2: SGHDN and FVKESK. The J segment lost 5 bases and the V segment lost 0 bases, leaving 7 bases of the junction unmatched. Written as DNA, the CDR3 is TGTGCCAGCAGCCAAGATTTTAGCGGGGGAGTGGAGACCCAGTACTTC. Residues: CASSQDFSGGVETQYF.

This clonotype was detected ten times or more. The genes are TRBV3-1 and TRBJ2-1, with D possibly TRBD2 on 5 matching bases. The CDR3 covers 13 residues. Trimming pared 1 base from V and 15 bases from J, leaving 16 bases between. CDR1 is LGHDT and CDR2 is YNNKEL in the germline V gene (reference sequence). This CDR3 reads CASSQVSGELAFF. CDR3 coding DNA: TGTGCCAGCAGCCAAGTATCCGGGGAGCTGGCGTTCTTC.

This clonotype was counted ten times or more. V is TRBV12-3 or TRBV12-4 and J is TRBJ1-1; TRBD1 is a possible D gene (5 bases). This CDR3 contains 12 residues. V was pared by 5 bases and J by 7 bases, with 11 bases between. The CDR3 reads CASSPSGGEAFF. The CDR3 DNA sequence: TGTGCCAGCAGTCCCTCGGGGGGTGAAGCTTTCTTT.

This clonotype was counted many times. The rearrangement uses TRBV29-1 and TRBJ2-7; TRBD1 or TRBD2 may be the D gene (5 bases each). The V end was cut by 4 bases, the J end by 3 bases, with 16 bases between. The CDR3 extends over 14 amino acids. The germline gives CDR1 SQVTM, CDR2 ANQGSEA. CDR3 nucleotide sequence: TGCAGCGTTGGGCCCCGAGCGGACAACTACGAGCAGTACTTC. Amino acid sequence: CSVGPRADNYEQYF.

In its sample, this clonotype was seen many times. The chain combines TRBV7-2 with TRBJ2-4, with D perhaps matching TRBD1 (5 bases). The V gene lost 1 base and the J gene lost 8 bases, with 12 bases spanning the gap. The CDR3 has 14 amino acids. Germline lookup yields CDR1 SGHTA and CDR2 FQGNSA. In DNA form, the CDR3 reads TGTGCCAGCAGCTTAGAGGCAGGGATGGACATTCAGTACTTC. This gives the protein CASSLEAGMDIQYF.

This clonotype showed up many times. The chain employs TRBV3-1 and TRBJ2-5; maybe TRBD2 (6 bases). This CDR3 contains 14 residues. V lost 4 bases and J 4 bases, leaving 13 bases between the germline ends. Germline lookup yields CDR1 LGHDT and CDR2 YNNKEL (reference sequence). The DNA for the CDR3 is TGTGCCAGCAGCCGTCTCGGGGGTGGAGAGACCCAGTACTTC. Its protein is CASSRLGGGETQYF.

This chain joins TRBV5-1 and TRBJ1-2; unclear D gene. This CDR3 is 13 amino acids long. Looked up from germline, CDR1 is SGHRS and CDR2 is YFSETQ. The ends were cut back, 1 base at V and 4 bases at J, with 8 bases in the middle. DNA of the CDR3: TGCGCCAGCAGCTTGCCGGACCTCTATGGCTACACCTTC. Translated: CASSLPDLYGYTF.

The sample holds a few counts of this clonotype. This chain uses TRBV7-8 with TRBJ1-1, with D unclear. CDR1 is SGHVS and CDR2 is FQNEAQ in the germline V gene. Trimming shortened V by 1 base and J by 0 bases, and 9 bases separated the two germline ends. The CDR3 loop spans 15 amino acids. This chain's CDR3 is CASSLGQTMNTEAFF. Written as DNA, the CDR3 is TGTGCCAGCAGCTTAGGGCAGACCATGAACACTGAAGCTTTCTTT.

This clonotype was observed at least ten times. The chain uses TRBV7-9 and TRBJ2-1, with D tentatively TRBD2 (6 bases). The CDR3 is made up of 12 amino acids. V lost 5 bases and J 7 bases, leaving 9 bases between the germline ends. The germline V gene encodes CDR1 SEHNR and CDR2 FQNEAQ (reference sequence). This chain's CDR3 is CASSGGSNEQFF. The DNA for the CDR3 is TGTGCCAGCAGCGGGGGGTCGAATGAGCAGTTCTTC. The whole variable domain, remainder taken from reference TRBV7-9 and TRBJ2-1, is DTGVSQNPRHKITKRGQNVTFRCDPISEHNRLYWYRQTLGQGPEFLTYFQNEAQLEKSRLLSDRFSAERPKGSFSTLEIQRTEQGDSAMYLCASSGGSNEQFFGPGTRLTVL.

This clonotype was observed a handful of times. The chain has TRBV6-6 and TRBJ2-7, with D hard to call. The V end lost 2 bases, the J end lost 7 bases, and 9 bases lay between the germline ends. CDR1 MNHNY and CDR2 SVGAGI come from the germline V gene (reference sequence). CDR3 length: 12 amino acids. CDR3 nucleotide sequence: TGTGCCAGCAGTTACGTTGCGAGGGAGCAGTACTTC. Its translation is CASSYVAREQYF.

This clonotype has a count of ten or more. This CDR3 is CASTTGGSGELFF. The CDR3 nucleotides are TGTGCCAGCACCACGGGGGGATCCGGGGAGCTGTTTTTT. The chain links TRBV12-3 or TRBV12-4 to TRBJ2-2; 7 bases agree with TRBD2. The CDR3 runs to 13 residues. V shed 7 bases, J shed 6 bases, and the junction held 5 bases outside the gene matches.

This chain uses TRBV6-1 with TRBJ2-5; 7 positions agree with TRBD2. Germline CDR1 reads MNHNS; CDR2 reads SASEGT. V dropped 10 bases and J dropped 5; count of bases not matched to a gene: 10. This CDR3 contains 13 residues. In nucleotides, the CDR3 is TGTGCCACCCGGCAGGGAGGGGCGGAGACCCAGTACTTC. Its protein product is CATRQGGAETQYF.

This chain connects TRBV20-1 to TRBJ1-1; no definite D call. The CDR3 consists of 15 residues. The ends were cut back, 3 bases at V and 0 bases at J, with 14 bases in the middle. CDR1 is DFQATT, CDR2 SNEGSKA, per germline (reference sequence). CDR3 sequence reads: CSASLGGAMNTEAFF. The CDR3 coding sequence is TGCAGTGCTAGTTTGGGTGGAGCCATGAACACTGAAGCTTTCTTT.

CDR3 in DNA: TGTGCCAGTAGTATAACGGACAGGGGCCCCTTCAATGAGCAGTTCTTC. It yields the protein CASSITDRGPFNEQFF. This chain joins TRBV19 and TRBJ2-1, with TRBD1 matching 9 bases. After removal of 2 bases from V and 6 bases from J, the junction contained 8 bases not matched to a gene. The CDR3 spans 16 residues. The V gene's germline CDR1 is LNHDA and CDR2 SQIVND (reference sequence).